The sequence of this TCR beta chain was determined in a study of identical twins. This clonotype was counted between two and nine times. Its target is not known. All of the donors were Caucasians in good health. Template switching introduced a universal primer site, and the cDNA bore unique molecular identifiers. MiXCR was run by TCRdb on the 5' RACE reads, yielding one entry per CDR3 protein. Among approximately 1.8 million distinct CDR3 sequences listed, under 35% were seen once. In germline, CDR1 is KGHSH, CDR2 LQKENI. V was shortened by 4 bases and J by 1 base, with 16 bases between the two germline ends. The CDR3 covers 16 residues. Study-level points and caveats: Cord blood beta clonotypes present at high abundance carried fewer insertions; no such pattern appeared in memory repertoires. Twin sharing of out-of-frame TCR alpha was underestimated by models in monozygotic pairs.

The origin of this receptor is a newborn girl in good health. V and J are TRBV18 and TRBJ1-1, with D perhaps TRBD1 (5 bases). Sequencing input: cord blood. CDR3 nucleotide sequence: TGTGCCAGCTCACGGACCCCGGGGCGTCGGAACACTGAAGCTTTCTTT. This codes for CASSRTPGRRNTEAFF.